The next 32 T cell receptor beta chains were all read from a single sample in a study of T cell repertoires in cytomegalovirus infection. TCRdb itself ran the reads through MiXCR, one entry per CDR3 protein. The table includes roughly 170,000 distinct CDR3 sequences, about a fifth detected once. Antigens for these TCRs are unknown. The sample here was CD8+ T cells from cultured PBMCs, taken from culture after CMV antigen stimulation. The receptor set was obtained from a human donor in good health (CMV status not recorded). Some clones in this sample may be carry-over from other donors' samples.

V and J are TRBV29-1 and TRBJ1-1; the D is unclear. The CDR3 contains 12 residues. Looked up from germline, CDR1 is SQVTM and CDR2 is ANQGSEA. Trimming stripped 2 bases from V and 1 base from J, with 5 bases between. Here the CDR3 reads CSVESTNTEAFF. CDR3 DNA: TGCAGCGTTGAATCGACGAACACTGAAGCTTTCTTT.

In this sample, this clonotype turned up a few times. The chain has TRBV19 and TRBJ2-1, with D unresolved. Per germline, CDR1 LNHDA and CDR2 SQIVND (reference sequence). V lost 4 bases and J 0 bases, leaving 13 bases between the germline ends. The CDR3 length is 16 residues. CDR3 residues: CASSRPPVTSYNEQFF. CDR3 coding DNA: TGTGCCAGTAGTAGGCCGCCAGTAACCTCCTACAATGAGCAGTTCTTC.

J is TRBJ2-7 and V is TRBV6-2 or TRBV6-3; 9 bases map to TRBD2. V trimming: 8 bases; J trimming: 0 bases; junction bases outside the gene matches: 8. The CDR3 has 15 residues. Germline loops: CDR1 MNHEY, CDR2 SVGEGT. For the CDR3, the DNA is TGTGCCAGCGCGGGGGGGGCAGGTTACTCCTACGAGCAGTACTTC. Translated, it gives CASAGGAGYSYEQYF.

A few counts support this clonotype. This sequence joins TRBV12-3 or TRBV12-4 and TRBJ2-7, with 13 positions matching TRBD2. This CDR3 has 16 residues. Trimming took 4 bases from V and 0 from J; bases not matched to a gene: 3. CDR3 sequence: CASSWTSGGPSYEQYF. CDR3 nucleotides: TGTGCCAGCAGTTGGACTAGCGGGGGCCCCTCCTACGAGCAGTACTTC.

The V gene is TRBV7-9, the J gene TRBJ1-1; unclear D gene. CDR1 and CDR2 (germline): SEHNR, FQNEAQ (reference sequence). The CDR3 consists of 14 residues. The V and J ends lost 3 bases and 2 bases respectively, with 10 bases between them. The CDR3 coding sequence is TGTGCCAGCAGCTTTGCGGGGAGTAACACTGAAGCTTTCTTT. Amino acids: CASSFAGSNTEAFF.

The rearrangement links TRBV24-1 to TRBJ2-1; 8 bases agree with TRBD2. Trimming cost V 5 bases and J 8 bases; bases outside gene matches: 4. The CDR3 sequence is 13 residues long. The germline CDR1 and CDR2 sequences are KGHDR and SFDVKD. In nucleotides, the CDR3 is TGTGCCACCAGTGCGGGAGGGAAGGATGAGCAGTTCTTC. Protein: CATSAGGKDEQFF.

This clonotype was seen a few times. The chain combines TRBV6-6 with TRBJ1-1; D unresolved. Looked up from germline, CDR1 is MNHNY and CDR2 is SVGAGI (reference sequence). This CDR3 region has 13 residues. Trimming removed 6 bases from V and 8 bases from J, with 16 bases in between. CDR3: CASSWDPDGEAFF. Here the CDR3 DNA reads TGTGCCAGCAGCTGGGATCCGGACGGCGAAGCTTTCTTT.

The chain uses TRBV11-2 and TRBJ2-7; 11 bases fit TRBD1. This CDR3 spans 14 amino acids. CDR1 and CDR2 from the germline V gene are SGHAT and FQNNGV. V lost 3 bases and J lost 6; bases outside the gene matches: 4. CDR3 sequence: CASSLTGQGVEQYF. The CDR3, as DNA: TGTGCCAGCAGCTTGACGGGACAGGGGGTCGAGCAGTACTTC.

This clonotype was picked up a small number of times. DNA of the CDR3: TGTGCCAGCAGCTTAGTTGCGTGGGGTATGACCGGGGAGCTGTTTTTT. This sequence encodes CASSLVAWGMTGELFF. The chain links TRBV11-2 to TRBJ2-2; D remains ambiguous. The length of the CDR3 is 16 residues. CDR1 and CDR2 from the germline V gene are SGHAT and FQNNGV. V dropped 1 base and J dropped 5 bases, with 14 bases sitting between them.

The sample holds a few counts of this clonotype. The J gene is TRBJ1-2, the V gene TRBV7-2; maybe TRBD1 (6 bases). Germline loops: CDR1 SGHTA, CDR2 FQGNSA. The ends were cut back, 3 bases at V and 8 bases at J, with 19 bases in the middle. The CDR3 length is 15 residues. The CDR3 DNA reads as TGTGCCAGCAGCTTGGTACGGGGGCCATCGGAAGGCTACACCTTC. Its protein product is CASSLVRGPSEGYTF.

This clonotype was found many times. The chain is built from TRBV11-1 and TRBJ2-1; 8 positions match TRBD2. The CDR3 has 15 residues. The germline V gene has CDR1 SGHAT and CDR2 FQDESV (reference sequence). Unmatched junction bases numbered 1, after V lost 2 bases and J lost 1 base. CDR3 nucleotides: TGTGCCAGCAGCTTAAGCGGGGGATCCTACAATGAGCAGTTCTTC. It is translated as CASSLSGGSYNEQFF.

The chain is built from TRBV12-3 or TRBV12-4 and TRBJ1-1; maybe TRBD1 (6 bases). The CDR3 has 14 residues. Trimming pared 4 bases from V and 2 bases from J, leaving 11 bases between. The CDR3 DNA follows: TGTGCCAGCAGTTATTGGGGGCAAAACACTGAAGCTTTCTTT. Translated, it gives CASSYWGQNTEAFF.

The chain employs TRBV10-3 and TRBJ2-3; 9 nucleotides match TRBD2. Trimming cost V 10 bases and J 4 bases; bases outside gene matches: 3. The CDR3 consists of 12 residues. Germline CDR1 and CDR2: ENHRY and SYGVKD. In DNA, the CDR3 is TGTGCCACGGCGGGGGGGCCAGATACGCAGTATTTT. Translating gives CATAGGPDTQYF.

This sequence joins TRBV7-9 and TRBJ1-2; D remains ambiguous. V was clipped by 5 bases and J by 3 bases, with 13 bases between them. Germline V CDR1 and CDR2: SEHNR, FQNEAQ (reference sequence). CDR3 length equals 14 residues. In DNA form, the CDR3 reads TGTGCCAGCAGCGGTTTCGGGGTCGACTATGGCTACACCTTC. As protein: CASSGFGVDYGYTF.

The chain combines TRBV27 with TRBJ1-4; no firm D call. V lost 5 bases, J lost 7 bases, and 11 bases lay in between. CDR1 and CDR2 from the germline V gene are MNHEY and SMNVEV (reference sequence). This CDR3 has 13 amino acids. CDR3 sequence reads: CASSMTSFEKLFF. The CDR3 DNA is TGTGCCAGCAGTATGACATCTTTTGAAAAACTGTTTTTT.

This rearrangement joins TRBV6-1 to TRBJ2-7, with D possibly being TRBD1 (5 bases). The CDR3 totals 14 residues. V dropped 3 bases and J dropped 9 bases, with 18 bases sitting between them. Germline lookup yields CDR1 MNHNS and CDR2 SASEGT. DNA for the CDR3: TGTGCCAGCAGTGATAATCTGTCAGGGTCGGGGCAGTACTTC. Translation gives CASSDNLSGSGQYF.

The V call is TRBV7-8, the J call TRBJ1-4; TRBD1 agrees at 10 bases. V was pared by 5 bases and J by 8 bases, with 8 bases of the junction left unmatched. There are 15 residues in the CDR3. The germline CDR1 and CDR2 sequences are SGHVS and FQNEAQ. The CDR3 bases are TGTGCCAGCAGCATCGACAGGGGGCTCGGGGAAAAACTGTTTTTT. This codes for CASSIDRGLGEKLFF.

This clonotype turned up a few times. The V and J genes are TRBV7-9 and TRBJ1-1, with D tentatively TRBD1 (5 bases). The CDR3 is 15 residues long. Trimming cost V 4 bases and J 3 bases, with 15 bases left between them. Germline V lookup: CDR1 SEHNR, CDR2 FQNEAQ (reference sequence). The chain's CDR3 is CASSSEDGAYTEAFF. CDR3 in DNA: TGTGCCAGCAGCTCCGAGGATGGGGCGTACACTGAAGCTTTCTTT.

This clonotype has a single count. This chain joins TRBV9 and TRBJ1-3; D unclear. This CDR3 has 13 residues. Trimming took 8 bases from V and 0 from J, leaving 9 bases between them. Germline-derived CDR1 and CDR2 are SGDLS and YYNGEE. This CDR3 reads CASGGSSGNTIYF. Here the CDR3 DNA reads TGTGCCAGTGGAGGGAGCTCTGGAAACACCATATATTTT. The full variable domain, in which reference TRBV9 and TRBJ1-3 provide the parts outside the CDR3, is DSGVTQTPKHLITATGQRVTLRCSPRSGDLSVYWYQQSLDQGLQFLIQYYNGEERAKGNILERFSAQQFPDLHSELNLSSLELGDSALYFCASGGSSGNTIYFGEGSWLTVV.

V and J are TRBV6-2 or TRBV6-3 and TRBJ2-3; 9 bases map to TRBD1. Germline loops: CDR1 MNHEY, CDR2 SVGEGT. Trimming removed 6 bases from V and 0 bases from J; junction bases left unmatched: 13. This CDR3 region has 18 residues. For the CDR3, the DNA is TGTGCCAGCAGGGGACAGGGTCAAGCTTTCGTGAGCACAGATACGCAGTATTTT. Its protein product is CASRGQGQAFVSTDTQYF.

The CDR3 sequence is CASSSGNRELFF. For the CDR3, the DNA is TGTGCCAGCAGTTCAGGGAACCGGGAGCTGTTTTTT. The gene calls are TRBV7-9 and TRBJ2-2; TRBD1 might be the D (5 bases). Trimming took 6 bases from V and 9 from J, leaving 11 bases between them. Germline V CDR1 and CDR2: SEHNR, FQNEAQ (reference sequence). This CDR3 is 12 amino acids long. The whole variable domain, filled in from reference TRBV7-9 and TRBJ2-2, reads DTGVSQNPRHKITKRGQNVTFRCDPISEHNRLYWYRQTLGQGPEFLTYFQNEAQLEKSRLLSDRFSAERPKGSFSTLEIQRTEQGDSAMYLCASSSGNRELFFGEGSRLTVL.

This sequence joins TRBV7-6 and TRBJ1-4, with D hard to call. The germline V gene has CDR1 SGHVS and CDR2 FNYEAQ. The V end lost 7 bases, the J end lost 4 bases, and 7 bases lay between the germline ends. The CDR3 is 12 residues long. As DNA, the CDR3 is TGTGCCAGCACCCGGCGTAATGAAAAACTGTTTTTT. It is translated as CASTRRNEKLFF.

V is TRBV18 and J is TRBJ1-1; 9 bases map to TRBD1. Germline assignment: CDR1 KGHSH and CDR2 LQKENI. V trimming: 3 bases; J trimming: 0 bases; junction bases outside the gene matches: 2. The CDR3 has 15 residues. CDR3 sequence reads: CASSPGQGMNTEAFF. Written as DNA, the CDR3 is TGTGCCAGCTCACCGGGACAGGGAATGAACACTGAAGCTTTCTTT.

CDR3 protein: CASGGVGRGTEAFF. CDR3 sequence (DNA): TGTGCCAGCGGGGGGGTTGGAAGGGGCACTGAAGCTTTCTTT. This chain links TRBV6-1 with TRBJ1-1; possible D gene TRBD1, 5 bases. This CDR3 is built from 14 residues. V gave up 8 bases and J gave up 4 bases, with 17 bases separating them. Germline CDR1 MNHNS, CDR2 SASEGT.

The J gene is TRBJ1-2, the V gene TRBV4-2, with D tentatively TRBD1 (6 bases). V was cut by 10 bases and J by 2 bases, with 11 bases left in between. Germline V gene data show CDR1 as LGHNA and CDR2 as YNFKEQ. This CDR3 is built from 12 residues. In DNA, the CDR3 is TGTGCCACCGAGGACAGCAACTATGGCTACACCTTC. Translated: CATEDSNYGYTF.

The chain is built from TRBV2 and TRBJ2-1; D is uncertain. The CDR3 has 14 amino acids. The V gene lost 7 bases and the J gene lost 8 bases, with 18 bases spanning the gap. CDR1 is SNHLY, CDR2 FYNNEI, per germline. The CDR3 DNA follows: TGTGCCAGCATTGGCTCTACCAGGTTCGATGAGCAGTTCTTC. It translates to CASIGSTRFDEQFF.

The rearrangement joins TRBV25-1 to TRBJ2-1; D might be TRBD1 (6 bases). The CDR3 consists of 16 residues. CDR1 MGHDK and CDR2 SYGVNS come from the germline V gene. Trimming stripped 4 bases from V and 0 bases from J, with 13 bases between. CDR3 sequence (DNA): TGTGCCAGCAGTGGCAGGGGAAGGGGCTCCTACAATGAGCAGTTCTTC. It is translated as CASSGRGRGSYNEQFF.

This clonotype was detected only a few times. The V and J genes are TRBV7-6 and TRBJ1-5, with D unresolved. V dropped 2 bases and J dropped 0 bases, with 5 bases sitting between them. The length of the CDR3 is 14 residues. Germline CDR1 SGHVS, CDR2 FNYEAQ. The CDR3 is CASSLSHSNQPQHF. As DNA, the CDR3 is TGTGCCAGCAGCTTATCACATAGCAATCAGCCCCAGCATTTT.

In its sample, this clonotype was seen a few times. This chain links TRBV5-1 with TRBJ1-2, with D possibly TRBD1 on 5 matching bases. The germline V gene has CDR1 SGHRS and CDR2 YFSETQ. Trimming cost V 4 bases and J 7 bases, with 23 bases left between them. The CDR3 totals 16 residues. CDR3 nucleotides: TGCGCCAGCAGCACCATAGAAGGGGAGCCTCCCGGTGGCTACACCTTC. It translates to CASSTIEGEPPGGYTF.

This chain connects TRBV20-1 to TRBJ2-7, with D perhaps assigned TRBD1 or TRBD2 (7 bases each). The germline CDR1 and CDR2 sequences are DFQATT and SNEGSKA (reference sequence). CDR3 length: 15 residues. V dropped 0 bases and J dropped 2 bases, with 14 bases sitting between them. CDR3 loop: CSARDRQGGAYEQYF. The CDR3 nucleotides are TGCAGTGCTAGAGATCGACAGGGAGGGGCCTACGAGCAGTACTTC.

There are many counts of this clonotype. The chain couples TRBV2 to TRBJ2-5, with D possibly matching TRBD2 (5 bases). The germline V gene has CDR1 SNHLY and CDR2 FYNNEI. V was shortened by 8 bases and J by 5 bases, with 12 bases between the two germline ends. The CDR3 is made up of 12 amino acids. The CDR3: CASRRGIETQYF. The CDR3 nucleotides are TGTGCCAGCCGCCGAGGGATTGAGACCCAGTACTTC. Together with reference TRBV2 and TRBJ2-5, the CDR3 gives the full variable domain: EPEVTQTPSHQVTQMGQEVILRCVPISNHLYFYWYRQILGQKVEFLVSFYNNEISEKSEIFDDQFSVERPDGSNFTLKIRSTKLEDSAMYFCASRRGIETQYFGPGTRLLVL.

The rearrangement links TRBV5-5 to TRBJ1-5; TRBD1 matches at 7 bases. CDR1 and CDR2 (germline): SGHKS, YYEKEE (reference sequence). The CDR3 runs to 16 residues. After removal of 1 base from V and 1 base from J, the junction contained 5 bases not matched to a gene. The CDR3 nucleotides read TGTGCCAGCAGCTTGAGGCAGGGGGTGAGCAATCAGCCCCAGCATTTT. Its protein product is CASSLRQGVSNQPQHF.